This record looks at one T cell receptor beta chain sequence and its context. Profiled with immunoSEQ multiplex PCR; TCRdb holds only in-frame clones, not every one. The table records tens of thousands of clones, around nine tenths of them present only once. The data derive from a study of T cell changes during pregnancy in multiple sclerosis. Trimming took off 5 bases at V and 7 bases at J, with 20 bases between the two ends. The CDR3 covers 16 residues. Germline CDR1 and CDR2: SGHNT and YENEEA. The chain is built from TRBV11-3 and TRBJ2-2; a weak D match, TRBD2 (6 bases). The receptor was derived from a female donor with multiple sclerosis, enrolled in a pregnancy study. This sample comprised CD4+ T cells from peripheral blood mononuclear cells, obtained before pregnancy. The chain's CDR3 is CASSASGAGRFGELFF. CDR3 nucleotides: TGTGCCAGCAGCGCCTCCGGGGCAGGGAGGTTCGGGGAGCTGTTTTTT.